The T cell receptor (beta chain) under discussion was sequenced for a study of PD-1 blockade in mismatch repair-deficient tumors. From germline, CDR1 is SNHLY and CDR2 FYNNEI. Trimming left V 4 bases short and J 8 bases short, with 14 bases between. CDR3 length equals 13 residues. Using immunoSEQ multiplex PCR, the repertoire was profiled, and TCRdb retains in-frame clones only, with some absent. Of roughly 45,000 clones in the sample, 77% were seen once. The starting material was PBMCs, obtained before pembrolizumab treatment. The chain joins TRBV2 to TRBJ1-2, with a possible D match to TRBD1 (5 bases). This receptor was taken from an adult with mismatch repair-deficient cancer. The CDR3 reads CASSVRGMEGYTF. CDR3 DNA: TGTGCCAGCAGTGTTAGGGGAATGGAGGGCTACACCTTC.